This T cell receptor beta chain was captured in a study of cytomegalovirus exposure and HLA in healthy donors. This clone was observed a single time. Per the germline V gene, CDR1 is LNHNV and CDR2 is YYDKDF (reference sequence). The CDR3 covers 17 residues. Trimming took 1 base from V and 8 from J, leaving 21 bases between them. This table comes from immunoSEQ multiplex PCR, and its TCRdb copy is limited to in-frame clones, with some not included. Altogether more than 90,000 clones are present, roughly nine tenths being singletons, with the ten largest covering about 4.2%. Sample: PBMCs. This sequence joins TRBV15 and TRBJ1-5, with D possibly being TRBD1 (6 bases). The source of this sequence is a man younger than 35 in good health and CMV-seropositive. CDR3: CATSRGGIGQGIEPQHF. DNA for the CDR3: TGTGCCACCAGCAGAGGGGGGATTGGTCAGGGGATTGAGCCCCAGCATTTT. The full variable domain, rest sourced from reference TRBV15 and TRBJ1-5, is DAMVIQNPRYQVTQFGKPVTLSCSQTLNHNVMYWYQQKSSQAPKLLFHYYDKDFNNEADTPDNFQSRRPNTSFCFLDIRSPGLGDTAMYLCATSRGGIGQGIEPQHFGDGTRLSIL.